The source of this T cell receptor beta chain is a study of T cell clonotyping in hematopoietic cell transplantation. The assay was immunoSEQ multiplex PCR, and TCRdb's table has in-frame clones only and misses some. This repertoire shows approximately 7,000 clones, 85% to 90% found once; its top ten account for under 7%. This clone was seen only once. The antigen is not known. General study points: Cells were unsorted, so CD4 and CD8 contributions were not separated.

The specimen was PBMCs, collected 100 days after allogeneic stem cell transplant. This receptor was taken from a male patient in his fifties who had an allogeneic stem cell transplant from a related donor, so the T cells may come from the graft donor. Some clones in this sample may be carry-over from other donors' samples.

CDR3 loop: CASSYLLNTGELFF. CDR3 DNA sequence: TGTGCCAGCAGTTACCTACTGAACACCGGGGAGCTGTTTTTT. The chain recombines TRBV6-6 with TRBJ2-2; unclear D gene. The CDR3 contains 14 residues. CDR1 is MNHNY and CDR2 is SVGAGI in the germline V gene (reference sequence). V lost 2 bases to trimming and J lost 1 base, with 5 bases between them.